This TCR beta chain was sequenced for a study of blood T cell repertoires in COVID-19. Some clones are missing from TCRdb's copy, which holds only in-frame ones; the method was immunoSEQ multiplex PCR. The sample records about 400,000 clones, over 75% being singletons. The V end was cut by 2 bases, the J end by 4 bases, with 6 bases between. The CDR3 runs to 14 residues. The germline gives CDR1 ENHRY, CDR2 SYGVKD. The chain recombines TRBV10-3 with TRBJ1-6; D unresolved. The sequenced material came from PBMCs or T cells enriched from blood (not recorded which). This TCR was sampled from a woman in her forties with acute COVID-19. The CDR3 DNA reads TGTGCCATCAGTGAGGCGGCGTATAATTCACCCCTCCACTTT. Translation gives CAISEAAYNSPLHF.